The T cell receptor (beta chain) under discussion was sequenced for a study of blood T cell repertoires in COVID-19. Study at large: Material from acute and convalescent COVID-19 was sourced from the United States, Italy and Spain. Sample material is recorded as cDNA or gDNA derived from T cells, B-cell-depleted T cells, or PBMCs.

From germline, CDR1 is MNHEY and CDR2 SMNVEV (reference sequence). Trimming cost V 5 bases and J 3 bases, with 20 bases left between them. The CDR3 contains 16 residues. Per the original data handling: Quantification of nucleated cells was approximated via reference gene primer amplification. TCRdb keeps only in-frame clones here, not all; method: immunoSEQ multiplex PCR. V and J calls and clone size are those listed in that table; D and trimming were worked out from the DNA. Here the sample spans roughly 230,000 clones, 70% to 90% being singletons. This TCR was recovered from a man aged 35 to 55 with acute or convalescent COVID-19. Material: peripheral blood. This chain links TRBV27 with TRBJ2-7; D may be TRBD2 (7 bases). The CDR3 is CASSNHLWGGRYEQYF. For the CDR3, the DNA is TGTGCCAGCAGTAACCACCTATGGGGGGGCCGCTACGAGCAGTACTTC.